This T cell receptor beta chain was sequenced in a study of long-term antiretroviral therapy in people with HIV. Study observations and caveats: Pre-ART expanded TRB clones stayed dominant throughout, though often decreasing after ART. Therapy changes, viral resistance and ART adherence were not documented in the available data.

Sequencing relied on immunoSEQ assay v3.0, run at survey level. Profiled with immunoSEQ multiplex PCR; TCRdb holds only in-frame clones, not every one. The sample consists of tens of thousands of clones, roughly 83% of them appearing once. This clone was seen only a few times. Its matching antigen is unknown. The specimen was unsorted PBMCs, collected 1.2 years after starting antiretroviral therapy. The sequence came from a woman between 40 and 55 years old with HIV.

The CDR3 sequence is CASSSLGHSYNEQFF. The CDR3 nucleotides are TGTGCCAGCAGTTCCCTCGGACATTCTTACAATGAGCAGTTCTTC. The chain joins TRBV7-9 to TRBJ2-1; D is perhaps TRBD1 (5 bases). CDR3 length: 15 amino acids. V was cut by 6 bases and J by 4 bases, with 16 bases left in between. Germline V lookup: CDR1 SEHNR, CDR2 FQNEAQ (reference sequence).